This T cell receptor (beta chain) was obtained from a study of neurological immune-mediated disorders. The CDR3 runs to 13 residues. In germline, CDR1 is MNHNY, CDR2 SVGAGI (reference sequence). Deletions cut 4 bases from V and 7 bases from J, with 14 bases between. The sample holds many counts of this clonotype. Sequencing runs each yielded over 180 million TCR-beta sequences from 15-18 subjects. From the 5' RACE reads, TCRdb called clonotypes with MiXCR, one entry per CDR3 protein. The table lists tens of thousands of distinct CDR3 sequences, approximately 4% of them singletons. The TCR originated in a woman under 40 with multiple sclerosis. The sequenced sample was PBMCs. This chain joins TRBV6-6 and TRBJ2-7, with D uncertain. CDR3 sequence: CASSSSYSREQYF. DNA of the CDR3: TGTGCCAGCAGTTCTAGTTACAGTAGGGAGCAGTACTTC.